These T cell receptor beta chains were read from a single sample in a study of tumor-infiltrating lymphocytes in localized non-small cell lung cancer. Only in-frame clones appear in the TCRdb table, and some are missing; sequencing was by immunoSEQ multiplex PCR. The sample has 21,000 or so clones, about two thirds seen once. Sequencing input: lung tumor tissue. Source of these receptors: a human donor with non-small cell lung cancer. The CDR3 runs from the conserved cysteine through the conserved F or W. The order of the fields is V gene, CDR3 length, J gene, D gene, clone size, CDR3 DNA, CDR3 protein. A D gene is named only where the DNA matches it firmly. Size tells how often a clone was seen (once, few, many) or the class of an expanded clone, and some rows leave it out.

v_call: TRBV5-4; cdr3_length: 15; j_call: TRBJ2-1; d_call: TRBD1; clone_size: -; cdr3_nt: TGTGCCAGCAGCAACCGGGACAGGAGATACAATGAGCAGTTCTTC; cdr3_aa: CASSNRDRRYNEQFF
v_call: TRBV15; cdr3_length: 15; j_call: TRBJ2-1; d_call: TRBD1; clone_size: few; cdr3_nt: TGTGCCACCAGCCGAGGGACAGGGGCCTACAATGAGCAGTTCTTC; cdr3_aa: CATSRGTGAYNEQFF
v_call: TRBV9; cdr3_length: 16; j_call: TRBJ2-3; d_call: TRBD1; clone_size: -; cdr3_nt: TGTGCCAGCAGCGTCCTATGGACAGGGGAACCAGATACGCAGTATTTT; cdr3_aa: CASSVLWTGEPDTQYF
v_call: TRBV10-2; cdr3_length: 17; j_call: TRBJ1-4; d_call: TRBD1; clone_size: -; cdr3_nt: TGCGCCAGCAGTGATCCCCTTGACAGGGGCGGATACGAAAAACTGTTTTTT; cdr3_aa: CASSDPLDRGGYEKLFF
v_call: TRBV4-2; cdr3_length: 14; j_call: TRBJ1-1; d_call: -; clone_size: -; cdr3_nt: TGTGCCAGCAGCCAAGACCCACAGGCCCCTGAAGCTTTCTTT; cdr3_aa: CASSQDPQAPEAFF
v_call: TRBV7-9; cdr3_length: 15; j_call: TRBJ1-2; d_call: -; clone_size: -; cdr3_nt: TGTGCCAGCAGCCGGGTGGAGCGATCCCGCTATGGCTACACCTTC; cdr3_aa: CASSRVERSRYGYTF
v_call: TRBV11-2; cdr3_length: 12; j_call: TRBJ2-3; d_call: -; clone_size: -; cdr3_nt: TGTGCCAGCAGTTCAGCTACAGATACGCAGTATTTT; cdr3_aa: CASSSATDTQYF
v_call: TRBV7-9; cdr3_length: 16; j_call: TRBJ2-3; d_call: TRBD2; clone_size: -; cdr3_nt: TGTGCCAGCAGCTCCCTTAGCGGGGGGTACACAGATACGCAGTATTTT; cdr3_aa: CASSSLSGGYTDTQYF
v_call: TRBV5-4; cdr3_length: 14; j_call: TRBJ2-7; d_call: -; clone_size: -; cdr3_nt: TGTGCCAGCAGCTTGGAGGGACACTCCTACGAGCAGTACTTC; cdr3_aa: CASSLEGHSYEQYF
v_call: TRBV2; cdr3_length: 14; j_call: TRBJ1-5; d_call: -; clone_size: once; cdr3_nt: TGTGCCAGCAGTGTTCAGGGTAGCAATCAGCCCCAGCATTTT; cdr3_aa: CASSVQGSNQPQHF
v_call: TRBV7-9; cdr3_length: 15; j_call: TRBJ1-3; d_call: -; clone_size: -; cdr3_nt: TGTGCCAGCAGCCTTGACAGTTACTCTGGAAACACCATATATTTT; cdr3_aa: CASSLDSYSGNTIYF
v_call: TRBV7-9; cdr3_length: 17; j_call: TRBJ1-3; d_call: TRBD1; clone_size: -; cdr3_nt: TGTGCCAGCAGCTCCGACCGGGACAGTGGCTCTGGAAACACCATATATTTT; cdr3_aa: CASSSDRDSGSGNTIYF
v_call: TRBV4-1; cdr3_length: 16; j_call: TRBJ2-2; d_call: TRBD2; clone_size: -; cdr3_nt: TGCGCCAGCAGCCAAGGGGGGGGGAGGAGGTCCGGGGAGCTGTTTTTT; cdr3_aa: CASSQGGGRRSGELFF
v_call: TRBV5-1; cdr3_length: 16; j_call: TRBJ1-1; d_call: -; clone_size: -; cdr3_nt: TGCGCCAGCAGCCGAGGGGGACAACAACAGAACACTGAAGCTTTCTTT; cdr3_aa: CASSRGGQQQNTEAFF
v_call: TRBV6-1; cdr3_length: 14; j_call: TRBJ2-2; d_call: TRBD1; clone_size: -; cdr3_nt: TGTGCCAGCAGATTGGGACAGGGGGCCGGGGAGCTGTTTTTT; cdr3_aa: CASRLGQGAGELFF
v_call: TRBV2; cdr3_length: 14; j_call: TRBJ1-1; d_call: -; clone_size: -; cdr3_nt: TGTGCCAGCAGAGCCACAGGGTGGGGGACTGAAGCTTTCTTT; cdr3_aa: CASRATGWGTEAFF
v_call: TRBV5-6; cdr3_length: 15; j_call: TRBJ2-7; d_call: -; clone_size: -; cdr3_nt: TGTGCCAGCAGCTTGGCCGGAGGGCCGAGCTACGAGCAGTACTTC; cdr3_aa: CASSLAGGPSYEQYF
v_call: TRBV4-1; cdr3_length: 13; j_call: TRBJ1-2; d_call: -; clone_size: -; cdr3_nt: TGCGCCAGCAGCCAAGATGAGCTGAGTGGCTACACCTTC; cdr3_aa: CASSQDELSGYTF
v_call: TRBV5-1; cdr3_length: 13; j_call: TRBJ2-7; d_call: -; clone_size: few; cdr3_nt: TGCGCCAGCAGCTTTCCAGGACGACAGGTGCAGTACTTC; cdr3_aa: CASSFPGRQVQYF
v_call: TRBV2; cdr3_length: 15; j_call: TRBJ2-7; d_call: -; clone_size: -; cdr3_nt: TGTGCCAGCAGCCGGTTCAGGGATCCCTCCTACGAGCAGTACTTC; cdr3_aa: CASSRFRDPSYEQYF
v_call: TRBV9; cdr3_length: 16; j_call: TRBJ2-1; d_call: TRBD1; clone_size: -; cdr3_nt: TGTGCCAGCAGCCCCCCGGGACAGGGCTCCTACAATGAGCAGTTCTTC; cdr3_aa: CASSPPGQGSYNEQFF
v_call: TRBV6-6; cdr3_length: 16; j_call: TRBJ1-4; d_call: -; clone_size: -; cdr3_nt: TGTGCCAGCAGTTACTCGTCGCGCCCAGGGAATGAAAAACTGTTTTTT; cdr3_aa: CASSYSSRPGNEKLFF
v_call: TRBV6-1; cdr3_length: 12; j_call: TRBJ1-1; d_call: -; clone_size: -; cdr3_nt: TGTGCCAGCAGTGTAAGGAACACTGAAGCTTTCTTT; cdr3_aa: CASSVRNTEAFF
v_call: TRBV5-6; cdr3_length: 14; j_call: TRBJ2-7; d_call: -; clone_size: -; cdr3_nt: TGTGCCAGCAGCTTCTACAGGGTGGCCTACGAGCAGTACTTC; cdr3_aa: CASSFYRVAYEQYF
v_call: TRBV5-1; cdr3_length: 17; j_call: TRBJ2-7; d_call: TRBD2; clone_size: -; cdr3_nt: TGCGCCAGCAGCTTGGTCGTGACTAGCGGGGTGGTTTACGAGCAGTACTTC; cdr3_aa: CASSLVVTSGVVYEQYF
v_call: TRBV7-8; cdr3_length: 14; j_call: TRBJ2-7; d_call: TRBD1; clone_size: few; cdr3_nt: TGTGCCAGCAGCACCCGGACAGGGGCCTACGAGCAGTACTTC; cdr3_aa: CASSTRTGAYEQYF
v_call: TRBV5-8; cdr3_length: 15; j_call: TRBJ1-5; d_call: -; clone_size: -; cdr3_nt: TGTGCCAGCATCTCTGGAGGGGGGAGAAATCAGCCCCAGCATTTT; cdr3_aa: CASISGGGRNQPQHF
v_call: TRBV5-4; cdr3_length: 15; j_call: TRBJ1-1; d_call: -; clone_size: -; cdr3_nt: TGTGCCAGCAGCCGTCTGGGGGGGTTGAACACTGAAGCTTTCTTT; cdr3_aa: CASSRLGGLNTEAFF
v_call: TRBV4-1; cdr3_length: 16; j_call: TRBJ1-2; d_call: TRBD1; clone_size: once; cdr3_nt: TGCGCCAGCAGCCAAGCGACAGGGGGTTCCAACTATGGCTACACCTTC; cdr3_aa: CASSQATGGSNYGYTF
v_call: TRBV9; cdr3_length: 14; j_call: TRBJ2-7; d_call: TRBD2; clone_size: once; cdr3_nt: TGTGCCAGCGGAAAGGGACTAGGGGCCTACGAGCAGTACTTC; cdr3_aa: CASGKGLGAYEQYF
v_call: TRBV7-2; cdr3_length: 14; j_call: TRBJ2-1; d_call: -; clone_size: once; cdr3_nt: TGTGCCAGCAGCTTAGGTACCGGATACAATGAGCAGTTCTTC; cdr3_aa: CASSLGTGYNEQFF
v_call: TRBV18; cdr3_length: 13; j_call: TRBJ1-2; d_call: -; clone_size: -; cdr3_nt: TGTGCCAGCTCACCAGTGGGACATACCGGCTACACCTTC; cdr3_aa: CASSPVGHTGYTF
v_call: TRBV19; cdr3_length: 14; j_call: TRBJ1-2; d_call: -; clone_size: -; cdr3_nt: TGTGCCAGTACCGCCTCGGACAGAGACTATGGCTACACCTTC; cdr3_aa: CASTASDRDYGYTF
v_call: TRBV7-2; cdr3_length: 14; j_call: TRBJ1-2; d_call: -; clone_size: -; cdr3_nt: TGTGCCAGCAGCTCCTATGATGGCCGAAATGGCTACACCTTC; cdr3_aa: CASSSYDGRNGYTF
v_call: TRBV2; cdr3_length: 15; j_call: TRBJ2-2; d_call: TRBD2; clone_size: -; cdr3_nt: TGTGCCAGCAACCGGGGGCTAGCGGGGACCGGGGAGCTGTTTTTT; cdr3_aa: CASNRGLAGTGELFF
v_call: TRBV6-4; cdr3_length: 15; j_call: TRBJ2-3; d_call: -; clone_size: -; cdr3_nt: TGTGCCAGCAGTGACGCTGGCGGGGGCACAGATACGCAGTATTTT; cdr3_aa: CASSDAGGGTDTQYF
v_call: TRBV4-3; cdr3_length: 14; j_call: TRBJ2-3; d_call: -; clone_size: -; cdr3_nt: TGCGCCAGCAGCCAACGACTAGGCGCAGATACGCAGTATTTT; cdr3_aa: CASSQRLGADTQYF
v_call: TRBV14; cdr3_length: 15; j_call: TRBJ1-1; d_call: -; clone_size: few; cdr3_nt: TGTGCCAGCAGCCACTCACAGGTCTATCGCACTGAAGCTTTCTTT; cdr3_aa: CASSHSQVYRTEAFF
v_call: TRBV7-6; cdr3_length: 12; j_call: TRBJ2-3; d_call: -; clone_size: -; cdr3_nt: TGTGCCAGCAGCCAAAGTTCAGATACGCAGTATTTT; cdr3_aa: CASSQSSDTQYF
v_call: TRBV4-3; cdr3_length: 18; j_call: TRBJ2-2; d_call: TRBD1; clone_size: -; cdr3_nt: TGCGCCAGCAGCCAAGATCCCCGACAGGGGACGGACACCGGGGAGCTGTTTTTT; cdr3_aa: CASSQDPRQGTDTGELFF
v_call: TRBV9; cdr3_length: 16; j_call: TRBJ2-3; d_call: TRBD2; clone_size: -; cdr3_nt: TGTGCCTCGGGTAGCGGGGGAGGGTTGAGGGCAGATACGCAGTATTTT; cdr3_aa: CASGSGGGLRADTQYF
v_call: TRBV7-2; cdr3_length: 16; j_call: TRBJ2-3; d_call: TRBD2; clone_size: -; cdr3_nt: TGTGCCAGCAGCCCTTATATCCGGGGGGGCACAGATACGCAGTATTTT; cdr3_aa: CASSPYIRGGTDTQYF
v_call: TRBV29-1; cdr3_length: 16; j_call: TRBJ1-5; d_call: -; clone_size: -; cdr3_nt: TGCAGCGTTCCCCCCCTCTTCACTCCCAAAAAGCGGCCCCAGCATTTT; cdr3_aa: CSVPPLFTPKKRPQHF
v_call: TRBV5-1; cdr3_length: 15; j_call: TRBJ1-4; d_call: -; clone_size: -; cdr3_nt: TGCGCCAGCAGCTTAGATGGGAAGACTAATGAAAAACTGTTTTTT; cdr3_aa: CASSLDGKTNEKLFF
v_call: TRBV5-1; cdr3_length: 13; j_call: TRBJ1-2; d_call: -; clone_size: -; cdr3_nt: TGCGCCAGCGGGCAGGGGCTGTCCTATGGCTACACCTTC; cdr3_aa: CASGQGLSYGYTF
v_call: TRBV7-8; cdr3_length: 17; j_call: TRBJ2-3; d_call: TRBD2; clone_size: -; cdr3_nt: TGTGCCAGCAGCTTATCTTTGACGGGGGGGCGAGGAGATACGCAGTATTTT; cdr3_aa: CASSLSLTGGRGDTQYF
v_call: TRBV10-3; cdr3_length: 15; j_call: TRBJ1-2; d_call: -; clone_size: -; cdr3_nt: TGTGCCATCAGTGGGGGAGTCAGATTGGACGATGGCTACACCTTC; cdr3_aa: CAISGGVRLDDGYTF
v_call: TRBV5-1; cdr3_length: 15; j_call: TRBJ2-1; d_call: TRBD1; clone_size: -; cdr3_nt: TGCGCCAGCAGCCGCGGGACAGGGGCCGTCAATGAGCAGTTCTTC; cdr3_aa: CASSRGTGAVNEQFF
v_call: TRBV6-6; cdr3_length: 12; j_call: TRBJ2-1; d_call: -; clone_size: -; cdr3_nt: TGTGCCACCAAAGGGGGGTACGATGAGCAGTTCTTC; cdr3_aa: CATKGGYDEQFF